This TCR beta chain originates from a study of OX40 agonist ivuxolimab in advanced cancers. Measured with immunoSEQ multiplex PCR; TCRdb has only the in-frame clones, and not every one. Among 35,000 to 45,000 clones listed, about 90% were seen once. Source: CD4+ or CD8+ T cells sorted from blood, taken in a trial of the OX40 agonist ivuxolimab. This receptor was obtained from an adult with an advanced solid tumor such as melanoma, head and neck, liver or kidney cancer.

The chain's CDR3 is CASSLEGGGYTF. As DNA, the CDR3 is TGTGCCAGCAGCTTGGAGGGCGGTGGCTACACCTTC. The V and J genes are TRBV5-6 and TRBJ1-2; D is unclear. V lost 0 bases and J 7 bases, leaving 7 bases between the germline ends. The CDR3 has 12 residues. Germline V gene data show CDR1 as SGHDT and CDR2 as YYEEEE. Complete variable domain (other parts from reference TRBV5-6 and TRBJ1-2): DAGVTQSPTHLIKTRGQQVTLRCSPKSGHDTVSWYQQALGQGPQFIFQYYEEEERQRGNFPDRFSGHQFPNYSSELNVNALLLGDSALYLCASSLEGGGYTFGSGTRLTVV.